Shown below are 27 T cell receptor beta chains from a single sample sequenced in a study of cytomegalovirus exposure and HLA in healthy donors. Here immunoSEQ multiplex PCR was the method, and the copy in TCRdb shows in-frame clones only, minus some. Of 150,000 to 200,000 clones in the sample, about 84% are singletons; the top ten hold over 1.3%. Sequenced material: PBMCs. The source is a woman aged 18-35 years in good health and CMV-seronegative.

The chain couples TRBV2 to TRBJ2-2; D unclear. Deletions cut 4 bases from V and 1 base from J, with 4 bases between. The CDR3 is made up of 13 amino acids. Per germline, CDR1 SNHLY and CDR2 FYNNEI. CDR3 amino acids: CASSVQNTGELFF. CDR3 sequence (DNA): TGTGCCAGCAGTGTTCAGAACACCGGGGAGCTGTTTTTT.

The chain has TRBV6-6 and TRBJ1-5; D unclear. Per the germline V gene, CDR1 is MNHNY and CDR2 is SVGAGI (reference sequence). V lost 3 bases to trimming and J lost 7 bases, with 7 bases between them. CDR3 size: 12 residues. CDR3 in amino acids: CASSYGQQPQHF. CDR3 coding DNA: TGTGCCAGCAGTTATGGCCAACAGCCCCAGCATTTT.

The chain employs TRBV6-6 and TRBJ2-5; 8 bases align to TRBD2. Unmatched junction bases numbered 16, after V lost 10 bases and J lost 6 bases. Germline V gene sequence: CDR1 MNHNY, CDR2 SVGAGI (reference sequence). The CDR3 totals 15 residues. The CDR3 loop is CANRGSGDKRKTQYF. Written as DNA, the CDR3 is TGTGCCAATAGGGGTAGCGGGGACAAACGAAAGACCCAGTACTTC.

The DNA for the CDR3 is TGTGCCAGCAGCCCGACCACGACAGGCTATCAAGAGACCCAGTACTTC. Translating gives CASSPTTTGYQETQYF. The genes are TRBV7-9 and TRBJ2-5, with D maybe TRBD1 (6 bases). V dropped 5 bases and J dropped 2 bases, with 18 bases sitting between them. This CDR3 comprises 16 residues. Germline CDR1 SEHNR, CDR2 FQNEAQ (reference sequence).

The chain employs TRBV9 and TRBJ2-3, with D perhaps matching TRBD2 (6 bases). V gave up 2 bases and J gave up 2 bases, with 12 bases separating them. The CDR3 covers 15 residues. Per the germline V gene, CDR1 is SGDLS and CDR2 is YYNGEE. CDR3 bases: TGTGCCAGCAGCGTTGGGGGGATCGACACAGATACGCAGTATTTT. Encoded protein: CASSVGGIDTDTQYF.

This clone was picked up one time. CDR3 in DNA: TGTGCCAGCAGCGGCAGCGTTGCCTACGAGCAGTACTTC. This codes for CASSGSVAYEQYF. The V gene is TRBV6-1, the J gene TRBJ2-7; the D is unclear. The germline gives CDR1 MNHNS, CDR2 SASEGT. The V end lost 6 bases, the J end lost 2 bases, and 11 bases lay between the germline ends. The CDR3 sequence is 13 residues long.

The chain employs TRBV2 and TRBJ2-5; TRBD2 aligns across 10 bases. The CDR3 runs to 15 residues. Germline V lookup: CDR1 SNHLY, CDR2 FYNNEI. The trim removed 5 bases at V and 2 bases at J, leaving 5 bases unmatched. Here the CDR3 reads CASSLAGGRQETQYF. CDR3 bases: TGTGCCAGCAGTTTAGCGGGAGGAAGGCAAGAGACCCAGTACTTC. Full variable domain (outside the CDR3, taken from reference TRBV2 and TRBJ2-5): EPEVTQTPSHQVTQMGQEVILRCVPISNHLYFYWYRQILGQKVEFLVSFYNNEISEKSEIFDDQFSVERPDGSNFTLKIRSTKLEDSAMYFCASSLAGGRQETQYFGPGTRLLVL.

The count of this clone is one. This rearrangement joins TRBV9 to TRBJ2-5; 8 bases match TRBD2. Trimming removed 0 bases from V and 5 bases from J; junction bases left unmatched: 12. Per germline, CDR1 SGDLS and CDR2 YYNGEE. The CDR3 totals 17 residues. DNA for the CDR3: TGTGCCAGCAGCGTAGCCCTAGGACCGGGGGGGCGGGAGACCCAGTACTTC. This translates into CASSVALGPGGRETQYF.

V and J are TRBV29-1 and TRBJ2-1, with 12 bases lining up with TRBD2. The germline V gene has CDR1 SQVTM and CDR2 ANQGSEA. The CDR3 length is 17 residues. The chain's CDR3 is CSVLGLAGFFSYNEQFF. CDR3 bases: TGCAGTGTACTGGGACTAGCGGGTTTTTTCTCCTACAATGAGCAGTTCTTC.

This clone was recorded once. V gene TRBV19 combines with J gene TRBJ2-1; D may be TRBD2 (6 bases). Germline CDR1 LNHDA, CDR2 SQIVND (reference sequence). V shed 4 bases and J shed 1 base, with 14 bases lying between them. The CDR3 totals 16 residues. The CDR3 bases are TGTGCCAGTAGTACGCCCGGGCGGGGTTCCTACAATGAGCAGTTCTTC. The encoded protein is CASSTPGRGSYNEQFF.

The V and J genes are TRBV6-1 and TRBJ2-3; TRBD1 matches at 10 bases. Germline CDR1 is MNHNS and CDR2 is SASEGT. The trim removed 4 bases at V and 3 bases at J, leaving 10 bases unmatched. This CDR3 has 17 residues. CDR3 coding DNA: TGTGCCAGCAGTGTCGGGACAGGGGAGGATTCGACAGATACGCAGTATTTT. Encoded protein: CASSVGTGEDSTDTQYF.

The chain combines TRBV5-1 with TRBJ1-1, with 7 positions matching TRBD1. Germline CDR1 reads SGHRS; CDR2 reads YFSETQ. Unmatched junction bases numbered 5, after V lost 0 bases and J lost 0 bases. This CDR3 comprises 16 residues. The CDR3 DNA sequence: TGCGCCAGCAGCTTGGCGGACAGGTCGATGAACACTGAAGCTTTCTTT. It codes for CASSLADRSMNTEAFF.

The rearrangement uses TRBV19 and TRBJ2-3, with 8 nucleotides matching TRBD2. The V and J ends lost 9 bases and 4 bases, in that order; junction bases with no gene match: 9. CDR3 size: 14 residues. Germline V gene data show CDR1 as LNHDA and CDR2 as SQIVND (reference sequence). The CDR3 DNA is TGTGCCAGATTAGCGGGGTTGACTTCAGATACGCAGTATTTT. Protein product: CARLAGLTSDTQYF.

The chain couples TRBV30 to TRBJ1-3; the match to TRBD1 covers 11 bases. This CDR3 is 14 amino acids long. V lost 5 bases and J lost 3; bases outside the gene matches: 3. Germline lookup yields CDR1 GTSNPN and CDR2 SVGIG (reference sequence). The CDR3 spells CAWGTGGSGNTIYF. The CDR3, as DNA: TGTGCCTGGGGGACAGGGGGGAGTGGAAACACCATATATTTT.

The chain recombines TRBV19 with TRBJ1-2, with 9 positions matching TRBD1. Germline V gene sequence: CDR1 LNHDA, CDR2 SQIVND (reference sequence). This CDR3 has 14 residues. J gave up 5 bases and V 3 bases, and 4 bases lay outside the gene matches. The CDR3 sequence is CASSMTGTGYGYTF. CDR3 sequence (DNA): TGTGCCAGTAGTATGACCGGGACAGGGTATGGCTACACCTTC.

This chain uses TRBV2 with TRBJ1-3; 8 bases are a match to TRBD1. This CDR3 is built from 15 residues. In germline, CDR1 is SNHLY, CDR2 FYNNEI. V lost 4 bases, J lost 2 bases, and 4 bases stayed unmatched. The CDR3: CASSVEDRAGNTIYF. CDR3 DNA sequence: TGTGCCAGCAGTGTCGAGGACAGGGCTGGAAACACCATATATTTT.

The chain carries TRBV9 and TRBJ1-4, with 7 bases aligning to TRBD1. CDR1 is SGDLS and CDR2 is YYNGEE in the germline V gene. The CDR3 totals 18 residues. The V and J ends lost 3 bases and 0 bases, in that order; junction bases with no gene match: 11. For the CDR3, the DNA is TGTGCCAGCAGCGGACGGCCAGGGGGACAGTCAACTAATGAAAAACTGTTTTTT. Translation gives CASSGRPGGQSTNEKLFF.

The gene calls are TRBV14 and TRBJ2-2, with D perhaps matching TRBD2 (6 bases). V shed 1 base and J shed 4 bases, with 16 bases lying between them. The length of the CDR3 is 17 residues. In germline, CDR1 is SGHDN, CDR2 FVKESK. In DNA form, the CDR3 reads TGTGCCAGCAGCCAAGTTCCTACTAGCTTGGGCACCGGGGAGCTGTTTTTT. This gives the protein CASSQVPTSLGTGELFF.

V and J are TRBV9 and TRBJ2-3; 8 nucleotides match TRBD2. CDR3 size: 18 residues. From germline, CDR1 is SGDLS and CDR2 YYNGEE. V shed 0 bases and J 5 bases; nucleotides not matched to a gene: 14. In DNA form, the CDR3 reads TGTGCCAGCAGCGTAGCGGTTGGGCGGGCGGGGGGTAAAGATACGCAGTATTTT. This translates into CASSVAVGRAGGKDTQYF.

This chain joins TRBV5-1 and TRBJ2-7, with 9 bases identical to TRBD1. J gave up 4 bases and V 1 base, and 6 bases lay outside the gene matches. This CDR3 has 15 residues. The germline gives CDR1 SGHRS, CDR2 YFSETQ. CDR3 DNA sequence: TGCGCCAGCAGCTTGCAGGGACAGGGCCCTTACGAGCAGTACTTC. Residues: CASSLQGQGPYEQYF.

This clone has only a few counts. The genes are TRBV7-8 and TRBJ2-7, with D possibly being TRBD1 (5 bases). V was pared by 3 bases and J by 2 bases, with 14 bases between. CDR1 is SGHVS and CDR2 is FQNEAQ in the germline V gene. The CDR3 consists of 15 residues. The CDR3 sequence: CASSFRRVGTYEQYF. In nucleotides, the CDR3 is TGTGCCAGCAGCTTTCGCAGGGTGGGAACCTACGAGCAGTACTTC. The full variable domain, rest sourced from reference TRBV7-8 and TRBJ2-7, is GAGVSQSPRYKVAKRGQDVALRCDPISGHVSLFWYQQALGQGPEFLTYFQNEAQLDKSGLPSDRFFAERPEGSVSTLKIQRTQQEDSAVYLCASSFRRVGTYEQYFGPGTRLTVT.

The V call is TRBV2, the J call TRBJ2-1; TRBD2 aligns across 11 bases. The V gene's germline CDR1 is SNHLY and CDR2 FYNNEI. The V and J ends lost 8 bases and 8 bases, in that order; junction bases with no gene match: 8. This CDR3 contains 14 residues. In DNA, the CDR3 is TGTGCCAGCCCGGGACTAGCGGAGAGGCATGAGCAGTTCTTC. It specifies CASPGLAERHEQFF. The variable domain in full, with the rest retrieved from reference TRBV2 and TRBJ2-1, is EPEVTQTPSHQVTQMGQEVILRCVPISNHLYFYWYRQILGQKVEFLVSFYNNEISEKSEIFDDQFSVERPDGSNFTLKIRSTKLEDSAMYFCASPGLAERHEQFFGPGTRLTVL.

The V gene is TRBV7-2, the J gene TRBJ2-5; TRBD1 is a possible D gene (6 bases). There are 13 residues in the CDR3. V lost 5 bases, J lost 3 bases, and 10 bases lay in between. Germline lookup yields CDR1 SGHTA and CDR2 FQGNSA. CDR3 DNA: TGTGCCAGCAGCCCGGACAGTAAAGAGACCCAGTACTTC. Encoded protein: CASSPDSKETQYF.

The J gene is TRBJ2-1, the V gene TRBV18, with D perhaps matching TRBD2 (5 bases). Germline lookup yields CDR1 KGHSH and CDR2 LQKENI. V dropped 5 bases and J dropped 4 bases, with 12 bases sitting between them. This CDR3 spans 14 amino acids. The chain's CDR3 is CASSTLTIYNEQFF. The CDR3 DNA reads TGTGCCAGCTCAACGCTGACTATTTACAATGAGCAGTTCTTC. Looking up the rest from reference TRBV18 and TRBJ2-1 gives the full variable domain: NAGVMQNPRHLVRRRGQEARLRCSPMKGHSHVYWYRQLPEEGLKFMVYLQKENIIDESGMPKERFSAEFPKEGPSILRIQQVVRGDSAAYFCASSTLTIYNEQFFGPGTRLTVL.

The V and J genes are TRBV7-2 and TRBJ2-2, with D unclear. The CDR3 is 13 residues long. Germline V gene sequence: CDR1 SGHTA, CDR2 FQGNSA. Between the trimmed V and J ends, which lost 5 bases and 5 bases, there was a span of 9 bases. The CDR3 coding sequence is TGTGCCAGCAGCCTCCAGTCTACCGGGGAGCTGTTTTTT. Amino acid sequence: CASSLQSTGELFF.

The chain links TRBV7-8 to TRBJ2-5, with TRBD1 identical over 8 bases. V dropped 4 bases and J dropped 5; count of bases not matched to a gene: 0. The CDR3 spans 12 residues. Germline V gives CDR1 SGHVS, CDR2 FQNEAQ. CDR3 DNA: TGTGCCAGCAGCTGGACAGGGGAGACCCAGTACTTC. Translating it yields CASSWTGETQYF.

V and J are TRBV9 and TRBJ2-3, with 15 bases that match TRBD2. This CDR3 contains 19 residues. Germline V gene data show CDR1 as SGDLS and CDR2 as YYNGEE. Losses at the gene ends were 4 bases for V and 0 bases for J; bases not matched to a gene: 9. The CDR3: CASSRYGLAGGLSTDTQYF. CDR3 sequence (DNA): TGTGCCAGCAGCCGGTATGGACTAGCGGGGGGGTTGAGCACAGATACGCAGTATTTT.